This record covers a single TCR beta chain. Its antigen is undetermined. The sample belongs to a study of CD8+ T cells in alopecia areata. Study overall: Treated patients were dosed with oral tofacitinib, taking 5 to 10 mg twice daily. Tofacitinib therapy lasting 6 to 18 months was followed by 6 months off drug. Whole-study findings and limits: Compared with normal scalp, lesional scalp had higher clonality and more expanded CD8+ clones. Among the cells sequenced in scalp samples are also the resident alphabeta T cells of normal skin.

Reverse transcription of extracted RNA yielded cDNA, which provided the sequencing template. Assay: immunoSEQ multiplex PCR; the TCRdb copy retains only in-frame clones and omits some. The data show 150,000 to 200,000 clones, over 55% seen once. Documented treatment: oral pan-JAK inhibitor, 5-10 mg twice daily. CDR1 SGHDT and CDR2 YYEEEE come from the germline V gene. This CDR3 has 15 amino acids. Trimming shortened V by 5 bases and J by 6 bases, and 18 bases separated the two germline ends. The chain has TRBV5-6 and TRBJ2-1; no clear D. This receptor was obtained from a human donor with alopecia areata. Sequenced here: CD4+ T cells sorted from blood, sampled at week 24, from a patient treated with tofacitinib. CDR3 in DNA: TGTGCCAGCAGTCACGGACGAATATTGGTCAATGAGCAGTTCTTC. Its translation is CASSHGRILVNEQFF.